This TCR beta chain stems from a study of shared clonotypes between healthy human individuals. In the sorted-subset replicate PCRs, approximately 200 ng DNA, 30,000 or so T cell genomes, was used. TCRdb's copy holds only in-frame clones and misses some; the assay was immunoSEQ multiplex PCR. The data hold some 2,100,000 clones, with 85% to 95% observed a single time. Germline CDR1 reads SGHRS; CDR2 reads YFSETQ. Trimming removed 5 bases from V and 2 bases from J, with 8 bases in between. The CDR3 has 13 amino acids. In the naive CD8 group, cells lacked CD45RO and were positively selected for CCR7, so terminally differentiated effector memory CD45RA+ cells were left out.

The clonotype was recovered from a man aged 18 to 29 in good health. Some clones in this sample may be carry-over from other donors' samples. Source material: naive CD8+ T cells from PBMCs. The V gene is TRBV5-1, the J gene TRBJ1-5; D ambiguous. The CDR3 DNA reads as TGCGCCAGCAGTGAGGGTGGCAATCAGCCCCAGCATTTT. It translates to CASSEGGNQPQHF. The full variable domain, with the rest looked up from reference TRBV5-1 and TRBJ1-5, is KAGVTQTPRYLIKTRGQQVTLSCSPISGHRSVSWYQQTPGQGLQFLFEYFSETQRNKGNFPGRFSGRQFSNSRSEMNVSTLELGDSALYLCASSEGGNQPQHFGDGTRLSIL.